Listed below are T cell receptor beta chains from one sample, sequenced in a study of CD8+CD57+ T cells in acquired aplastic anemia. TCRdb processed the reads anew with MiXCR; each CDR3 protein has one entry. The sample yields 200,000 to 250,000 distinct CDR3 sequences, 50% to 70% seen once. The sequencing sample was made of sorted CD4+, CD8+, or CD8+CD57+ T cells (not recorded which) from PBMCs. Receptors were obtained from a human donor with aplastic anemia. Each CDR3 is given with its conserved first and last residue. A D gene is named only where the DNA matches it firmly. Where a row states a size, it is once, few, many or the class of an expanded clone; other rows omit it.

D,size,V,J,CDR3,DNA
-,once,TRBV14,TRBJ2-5,CASSQVRQETQYF,TGTGCCAGCAGCCAAGTTCGACAAGAGACCCAGTACTTC
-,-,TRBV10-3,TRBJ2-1,CAISESRPLSDEQFF,TGTGCCATCAGTGAGTCCCGGCCCCTTAGCGATGAGCAGTTCTTC
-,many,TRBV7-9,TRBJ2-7,CASSPSGVGGYEQYF,TGTGCCAGCAGCCCAAGTGGGGTTGGAGGGTACGAGCAGTACTTC
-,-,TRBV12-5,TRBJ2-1,CASGLRQKQFF,TGTGCTAGTGGTTTGCGACAGAAGCAGTTCTTC
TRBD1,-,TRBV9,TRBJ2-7,CASSVGGQGYEQYF,TGTGCCAGCAGCGTAGGGGGACAGGGATACGAGCAGTACTTC
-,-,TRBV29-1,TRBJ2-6,CSVEDRGPGANVLTF,TGCAGCGTTGAAGATAGAGGTCCTGGGGCCAACGTCCTGACTTTC
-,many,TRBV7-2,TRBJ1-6,CASSLDSLLHF,TGTGCCAGCAGCTTAGACAGTCTCCTCCACTTT
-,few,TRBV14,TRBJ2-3,CASSQEAEWGASTDTQYF,TGTGCCAGCAGCCAAGAAGCGGAGTGGGGGGCTAGCACAGATACGCAGTATTTT
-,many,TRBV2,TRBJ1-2,CASSPMTASPGGYTF,TGTGCCAGCAGTCCTATGACGGCCTCACCGGGTGGCTACACCTTC
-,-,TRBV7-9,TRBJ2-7,CASSRQDRQYF,TGTGCCAGCAGCCGGCAGGATAGGCAGTACTTC
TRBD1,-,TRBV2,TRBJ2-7,CTSNWGSGRGIDEQYF,TGTACCAGCAACTGGGGCTCGGGCAGGGGGATCGACGAGCAGTACTTC
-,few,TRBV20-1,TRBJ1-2,CSALRRDYGYTF,TGCAGTGCTCTCAGGAGAGACTATGGCTACACCTTC
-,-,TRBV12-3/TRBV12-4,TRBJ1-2,CASSFTGRGPYGYTF,TGTGCCAGCAGCTTTACGGGTCGGGGCCCCTATGGCTACACCTTC
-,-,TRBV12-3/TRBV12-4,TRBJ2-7,CASSQGQPAMYF,TGTGCCAGCAGCCAAGGACAGCCGGCGATGTACTTC
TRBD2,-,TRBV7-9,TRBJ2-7,CASSLVLAGASEQYF,TGTGCCAGCAGCTTAGTACTAGCGGGAGCTAGCGAGCAGTACTTC
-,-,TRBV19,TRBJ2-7,CASSGRENTYEQYF,TGTGCCAGTAGTGGCCGGGAAAATACCTACGAGCAGTACTTC
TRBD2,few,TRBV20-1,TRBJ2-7,CSARDHTSGPYEQYF,TGCAGTGCTAGAGATCACACTAGCGGGCCCTACGAGCAGTACTTC
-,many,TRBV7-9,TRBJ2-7,CASSQDSYEQYF,TGTGCCAGCAGCCAGGACTCCTACGAGCAGTACTTC
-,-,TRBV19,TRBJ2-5,CASSIGDHQETQYF,TGTGCCAGTAGTATCGGGGACCACCAAGAGACCCAGTACTTC
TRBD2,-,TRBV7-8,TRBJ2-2,CASSRTGTRDTGELFF,TGTGCCAGCAGCCGTACGGGGACTAGGGACACCGGGGAGCTGTTTTTT
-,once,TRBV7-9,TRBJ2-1,CAWSVQLEQFF,TGTGCCTGGAGTGTACAACTTGAGCAGTTCTTC
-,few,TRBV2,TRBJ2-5,CASSEGAGETQYF,TGTGCCAGCAGTGAAGGGGCGGGAGAGACCCAGTACTTC
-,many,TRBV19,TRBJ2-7,CASSVYEQYF,TGTGCCAGTAGTGTCTACGAGCAGTACTTC
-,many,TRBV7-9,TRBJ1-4,CASSLGWGAGNEKLFF,TGTGCCAGCAGCTTAGGATGGGGGGCTGGTAATGAAAAACTGTTTTTT
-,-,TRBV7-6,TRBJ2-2,CASSLRQGMNTGELFF,TGTGCCAGCAGCTTACGTCAGGGTATGAACACCGGGGAGCTGTTTTTT
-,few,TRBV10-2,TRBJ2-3,CASSESDAGTTDTQYF,TGCGCCAGCAGTGAGTCGGATGCGGGAACCACAGATACGCAGTATTTT
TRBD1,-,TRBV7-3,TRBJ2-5,CASSSGQGGRETQYF,TGTGCCAGCAGCTCGGGACAGGGGGGTCGAGAGACCCAGTACTTC
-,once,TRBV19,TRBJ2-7,CASTRDASYEQYF,TGTGCCAGTACTAGGGACGCATCCTACGAGCAGTACTTC
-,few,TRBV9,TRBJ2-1,CASSVGAGRDEQFF,TGTGCCAGCAGCGTAGGGGCGGGACGGGATGAGCAGTTCTTC
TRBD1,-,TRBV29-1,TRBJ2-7,CSALGQGGDEQYF,TGCAGCGCCCTGGGACAGGGTGGCGACGAGCAGTACTTC
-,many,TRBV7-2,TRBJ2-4,CASSDPRGASDIQYF,TGTGCCAGCAGCGACCCTCGGGGGGCAAGTGACATTCAGTACTTC
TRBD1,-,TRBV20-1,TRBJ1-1,CSVDRETEAFF,TGCAGTGTGGACAGGGAGACTGAAGCTTTCTTT
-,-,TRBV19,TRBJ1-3,CASSRSNTIYF,TGTGCCAGTAGTCGGTCGAACACCATATATTTT
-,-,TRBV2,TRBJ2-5,CASSVGHQETQYF,TGTGCCAGCAGTGTTGGGCACCAAGAGACCCAGTACTTC
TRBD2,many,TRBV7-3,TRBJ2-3,CASSSTSSRFDTQYF,TGTGCCAGCAGCTCGACTAGCTCTCGATTTGATACGCAGTATTTT
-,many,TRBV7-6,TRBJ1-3,CASSSQGDYSGNTIYF,TGTGCCAGCAGCTCACAAGGGGACTATTCTGGAAACACCATATATTTT
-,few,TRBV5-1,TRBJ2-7,CASSLHSGYEQYF,TGCGCCAGCAGCTTGCATAGCGGCTACGAGCAGTACTTC
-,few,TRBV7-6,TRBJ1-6,CASSPTTINSPLHF,TGTGCCAGCAGTCCGACAACGATTAATTCACCCCTCCACTTT
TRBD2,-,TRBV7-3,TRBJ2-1,CASSSAGGGRNEQFF,TGTGCCAGCAGCTCAGCGGGGGGGGGAAGAAATGAGCAGTTCTTC
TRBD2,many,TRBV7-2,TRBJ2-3,CASSIGTSGSDTQYF,TGTGCCAGCAGCATAGGGACTAGCGGGTCAGATACGCAGTATTTT
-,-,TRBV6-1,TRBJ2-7,CASTVGPTRPYEQYF,TGTGCCAGCACCGTAGGACCAACAAGACCCTACGAGCAGTACTTC
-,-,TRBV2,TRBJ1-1,CASSGDGNTEAFF,TGTGCCAGCAGTGGAGACGGGAACACTGAAGCTTTCTTT
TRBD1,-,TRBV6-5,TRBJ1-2,CASKDTGGYGYTF,TGTGCCAGCAAAGATACAGGGGGCTATGGCTACACCTTC
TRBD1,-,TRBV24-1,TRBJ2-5,CATSDPTGGTETQYF,TGTGCCACCAGTGATCCTACAGGGGGCACAGAGACCCAGTACTTC
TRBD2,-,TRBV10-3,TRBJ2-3,CATFTSGVSTDTQYF,TGTGCCACCTTCACTAGCGGGGTCTCCACAGATACGCAGTATTTT
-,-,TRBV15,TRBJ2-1,CATSSLLGVVLNEQFF,TGTGCCACCAGCAGCTTATTAGGGGTGGTTTTGAATGAGCAGTTCTTC
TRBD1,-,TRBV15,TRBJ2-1,CATSSSRSGQDEQFF,TGTGCCACCAGCAGCTCCAGGTCGGGACAGGATGAGCAGTTCTTC
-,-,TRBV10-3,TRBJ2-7,CAISEDLQGKQYF,TGTGCCATCAGTGAAGACTTACAAGGCAAGCAGTACTTC
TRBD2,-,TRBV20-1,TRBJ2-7,CSARDRRGGLYEQYF,TGCAGTGCTAGAGATAGACGGGGGGGCCTATACGAGCAGTACTTC
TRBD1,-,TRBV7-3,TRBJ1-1,CASSDRGRTEAFF,TGTGCCAGCAGCGACAGGGGGCGGACTGAAGCTTTCTTT
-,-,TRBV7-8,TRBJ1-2,CASSLGVRGYTF,TGTGCCAGCAGCTTAGGCGTCAGGGGCTACACCTTC
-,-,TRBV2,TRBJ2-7,CASVPDTSYEQYF,TGTGCCAGCGTACCGGACACATCCTACGAGCAGTATTTC
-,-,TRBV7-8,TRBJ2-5,CASSFGSVRETQYF,TGTGCCAGCAGCTTTGGGTCCGTCCGGGAGACCCAGTACTTC
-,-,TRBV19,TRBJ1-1,CASRAMRSDTEAFF,TGTGCCAGTAGGGCAATGCGTTCGGACACTGAAGCTTTCTTT
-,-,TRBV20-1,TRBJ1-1,CSARPGNTEAFF,TGCAGTGCTAGACCGGGAAACACTGAAGCTTTCTTT